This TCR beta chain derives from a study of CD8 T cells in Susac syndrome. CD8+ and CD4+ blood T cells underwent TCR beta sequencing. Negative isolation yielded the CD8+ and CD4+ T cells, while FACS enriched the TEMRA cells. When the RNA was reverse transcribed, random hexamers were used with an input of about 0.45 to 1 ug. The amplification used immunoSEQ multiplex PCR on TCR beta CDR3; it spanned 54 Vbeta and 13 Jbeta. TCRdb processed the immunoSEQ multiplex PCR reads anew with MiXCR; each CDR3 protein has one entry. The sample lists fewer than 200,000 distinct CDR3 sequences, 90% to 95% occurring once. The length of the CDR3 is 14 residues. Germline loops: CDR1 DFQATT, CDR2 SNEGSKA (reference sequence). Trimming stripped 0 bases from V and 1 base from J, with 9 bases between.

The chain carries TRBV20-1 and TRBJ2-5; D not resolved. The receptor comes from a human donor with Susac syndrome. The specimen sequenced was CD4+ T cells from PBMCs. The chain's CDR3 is CSARDPPSQETQYF. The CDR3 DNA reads TGCAGTGCTAGAGATCCCCCTTCCCAAGAGACCCAGTACTTC.